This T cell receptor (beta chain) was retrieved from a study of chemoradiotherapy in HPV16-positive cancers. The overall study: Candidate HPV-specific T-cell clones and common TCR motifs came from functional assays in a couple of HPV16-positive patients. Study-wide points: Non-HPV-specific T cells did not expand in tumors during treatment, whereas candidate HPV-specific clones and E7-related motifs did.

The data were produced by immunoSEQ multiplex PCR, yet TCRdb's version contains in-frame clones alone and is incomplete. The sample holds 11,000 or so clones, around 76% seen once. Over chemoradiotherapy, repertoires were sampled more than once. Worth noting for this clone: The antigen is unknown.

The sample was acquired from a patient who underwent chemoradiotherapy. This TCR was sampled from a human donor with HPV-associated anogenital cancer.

The CDR3, as DNA: TGCAGCGTTGAGGGGACAGGTAACTACGAGCAGTACTTC. Amino acid sequence: CSVEGTGNYEQYF. The chain combines TRBV29-1 with TRBJ2-7, with TRBD1 matching over 8 bases. The CDR3 contains 13 residues. After removal of 3 bases from V and 3 bases from J, the junction contained 4 bases not matched to a gene. Germline CDR1 SQVTM, CDR2 ANQGSEA.